The present TCR beta chain was sequenced within a study of post-analysis software for immune sequencing data. TCR beta libraries were prepared from cDNA with unique molecular identifiers. TCRdb re-analysed the PCR reads in MiXCR, keeping a single row per CDR3 protein. The sample lists fewer than 600,000 distinct CDR3 sequences; 45% were seen once. Trimming took 1 base from V and 1 from J; bases not matched to a gene: 5. The germline gives CDR1 SQVTM, CDR2 ANQGSEA. The CDR3 is made up of 16 amino acids. About this clonotype: Its antigen remains unidentified.

Study-wide results and caveats: In patients, about 5 TRBV segments were more frequent than in controls, with TRBV5-6, TRBV5-1 and TRBV20-1 among them.

This rearrangement joins TRBV29-1 to TRBJ2-3, with 10 bases aligning to TRBD2. The sequenced sample was blood. The source of this sequence is a girl under 18 with multiple sclerosis. The CDR3 region is CSVEGSGRSRTDTQYF. CDR3 DNA sequence: TGCAGCGTTGAAGGTAGCGGGAGGTCCCGCACAGATACGCAGTATTTT.